The sample holds one count of the clone carrying this T cell receptor beta chain. Compared with germline, one end of the junction differs, possibly owing to a read error. This specimen belongs to a study of glioma-infiltrating T cells. This CDR3 region has 12 residues. Germline assignment: CDR1 DFQATT and CDR2 SNEGSKA (reference sequence). The iRepertoire nested amplicon-rescue multiplex PCR amplified TCR alpha and beta CDR3s from RNA. A single record per CDR3 protein comes from TCRdb applying MiXCR to the multiplex PCR reads. Here the sample spans roughly 350,000 distinct CDR3 sequences, 41% being singletons.

The sequence derives from a human donor with low-grade glioma or glioblastoma, undergoing nonglioma brain surgery, or in good health (not recorded which). The specimen was glioma tissue, nonneoplastic brain tissue, or PBMCs (not recorded which). V is TRBV20-1 and J is TRBJ2-7; either TRBD1 or TRBD2 may fit D (5 bases each). CDR3 sequence reads: CSYPRGPYEQHF. The CDR3 nucleotides are TGCAGCTACCCCCGGGGCCCCTACGAGCAGCACTTC.